This entry concerns a single TCR beta chain. Its antigen is undetermined. This sample is part of a study of Ad26.COV2.S vaccination and SARS-CoV-2 variants. Trimming left V 2 bases short and J 0 bases short, with 14 bases between. The germline V gene has CDR1 SGHRS and CDR2 YFSETQ. The CDR3 sequence is 17 residues long. Method: immunoSEQ multiplex PCR; TCRdb's copy keeps in-frame clones and lacks some. The profile covers 100,000 or so clones, with less than 85% appearing a single time and approximately 15% taken by the ten largest. General study points: Placebo recipients and vaccine recipients were similar in non-spike TCR breadth. Vaccinated individuals (as opposed to placebo recipients) had higher spike-specific TCR breadth. Total T cell responses, in the TCR breadth and depth analyses, may have been underestimated.

Source: peripheral blood, taken after recovery from COVID-19. The receptor was derived from a human donor who had recovered from COVID-19. The chain links TRBV5-1 to TRBJ2-2; TRBD2 might be the D (7 bases). The CDR3 DNA follows: TGCGCCAGCAGCTTAGGGGGGGCTTATCCGAACACCGGGGAGCTGTTTTTT. It codes for CASSLGGAYPNTGELFF. The variable domain in full, completed from reference TRBV5-1 and TRBJ2-2, reads KAGVTQTPRYLIKTRGQQVTLSCSPISGHRSVSWYQQTPGQGLQFLFEYFSETQRNKGNFPGRFSGRQFSNSRSEMNVSTLELGDSALYLCASSLGGAYPNTGELFFGEGSRLTVL.